This T cell receptor (beta chain) was recovered during a study of blood T cell repertoires in COVID-19. Study information: Acute and convalescent COVID-19 samples came from the United States, Italy and Spain. PBMCs, B-cell-depleted T cells, or T cells provided the cDNA or gDNA that made up the material.

The CDR3 spans 17 residues. V was cut by 4 bases and J by 0 bases, with 17 bases left in between. Germline CDR1 is SGHRS and CDR2 is YFSETQ. Original data processing: Using reference gene primer amplification, nucleated cell counts were estimated. Profiled with immunoSEQ multiplex PCR; TCRdb holds only in-frame clones, not every one. From that table come the V and J calls and clone size; the DNA was used to work out D and trimming. The data show 120,000 to 150,000 clones, just over 85% seen once. This TCR derives from a woman in her sixties or seventies with acute or convalescent COVID-19. Sequencing used peripheral blood. The rearrangement uses TRBV5-1 and TRBJ1-3; the D gene is possibly TRBD1 (5 bases). The CDR3 DNA reads TGCGCCAGCAGCGGTGGATTAGACAGAAGCTCTGGAAACACCATATATTTT. Protein sequence: CASSGGLDRSSGNTIYF.